These 26 T cell receptor beta chains share one sample of origin, sequenced in a study of shared clonotypes between healthy human individuals. Here immunoSEQ multiplex PCR was the method, and the copy in TCRdb shows in-frame clones only, minus some. Of about 580,000 clones in the sample, more than 95% were seen once. Terminally differentiated effector memory CD45RA+ cells were left out of the naive CD8 fraction, which was CD45RO-negative and positively selected for CCR7. The specimen was naive CD8+ T cells sorted from blood. Receptors originate from a man younger than 40 in good health.

This chain uses TRBV29-1 with TRBJ2-7; no definite D call. In germline, CDR1 is SQVTM, CDR2 ANQGSEA. Trimming stripped 5 bases from V and 1 base from J, with 12 bases between. This CDR3 spans 13 amino acids. CDR3 sequence (DNA): TGCAGCGTTTGTGTTGAAGGGTCCTACGAGCAGTACTTC. This encodes CSVCVEGSYEQYF.

The chain carries TRBV5-4 and TRBJ2-3, with D possibly being TRBD2 (5 bases). The CDR3 is made up of 15 amino acids. V dropped 1 base and J dropped 0 bases, with 9 bases sitting between them. Germline V gene sequence: CDR1 SGHNT, CDR2 YYREEE (reference sequence). The CDR3 loop is CASSLLGGSTDTQYF. The CDR3 nucleotides are TGTGCCAGCAGCTTGCTTGGAGGTAGCACAGATACGCAGTATTTT.

The chain uses TRBV19 and TRBJ2-6; no clear D gene. The CDR3 contains 13 residues. From germline, CDR1 is LNHDA and CDR2 SQIVND (reference sequence). Trimming took off 3 bases at V and 9 bases at J, with 9 bases between the two ends. CDR3 sequence reads: CASSMKDGNVLTF. CDR3 DNA: TGTGCCAGTAGTATGAAGGACGGCAACGTCCTGACTTTC.

The chain links TRBV29-1 to TRBJ2-2; D gene ambiguous. V shed 2 bases and J shed 7 bases, with 2 bases lying between them. Germline V gene data show CDR1 as SQVTM and CDR2 as ANQGSEA. The CDR3 is 10 amino acids. Here the CDR3 reads CSVEYGELFF. CDR3 sequence (DNA): TGCAGCGTTGAATACGGGGAGCTGTTTTTT.

The rearrangement links TRBV27 to TRBJ2-7; D uncertain. The V and J ends lost 6 bases and 3 bases respectively, with 12 bases between them. Per the germline V gene, CDR1 is MNHEY and CDR2 is SMNVEV (reference sequence). The CDR3 sequence is 13 residues long. In nucleotides, the CDR3 is TGTGCCAGCAGCTATCAGCGTAACTACGAGCAGTACTTC. It translates to CASSYQRNYEQYF.

J is TRBJ2-1 and V is TRBV27, with 7 bases lining up with TRBD2. V lost 6 bases and J lost 7; bases outside the gene matches: 9. The CDR3 has 14 amino acids. Germline lookup yields CDR1 MNHEY and CDR2 SMNVEV (reference sequence). CDR3 sequence (DNA): TGTGCCAGCAGACCGGCGGGGGACCTTAATGAGCAGTTCTTC. It is translated as CASRPAGDLNEQFF.

The chain uses TRBV7-9 and TRBJ2-7; D perhaps matches TRBD2 (5 bases). The CDR3 has 16 residues. Trimming shortened V by 1 base and J by 1 base, and 14 bases separated the two germline ends. The germline CDR1 and CDR2 sequences are SEHNR and FQNEAQ (reference sequence). The chain's CDR3 is CASSLVRTGWSYEQYF. CDR3 nucleotides: TGTGCCAGCAGCTTAGTCCGAACGGGGTGGTCCTACGAGCAGTACTTC.

The genes are TRBV4-3 and TRBJ1-1; possible D gene TRBD1, 5 bases. The CDR3 spans 14 residues. V gave up 0 bases and J gave up 3 bases, with 8 bases separating them. Germline CDR1 LGHNA, CDR2 YSLEER. The CDR3 sequence is CASSQEEGHTEAFF. CDR3 sequence (DNA): TGCGCCAGCAGCCAAGAGGAGGGACACACTGAAGCTTTCTTT.

The chain links TRBV5-1 to TRBJ2-7; tentative D call: TRBD1 (7 bases). V lost 1 base and J lost 2, with 13 bases in between. CDR1 and CDR2 from the germline V gene are SGHRS and YFSETQ. The CDR3 extends over 15 amino acids. This CDR3 is CASSLSQGGPYEQYF. CDR3 DNA: TGCGCCAGCAGCTTGTCGCAGGGGGGACCCTACGAGCAGTACTTC.

The gene calls are TRBV4-1 and TRBJ2-5, with 7 bases aligning to TRBD2. The germline V gene encodes CDR1 MGHRA and CDR2 YSYEKL. There are 15 residues in the CDR3. The J segment lost 2 bases and the V segment lost 5 bases, leaving 8 bases of the junction unmatched. The CDR3 coding sequence is TGCGCCAGCAGCACCGGGACTATGTCTCAAGAGACCCAGTACTTC. It encodes CASSTGTMSQETQYF.

The chain employs TRBV14 and TRBJ2-2; no firm D call. Germline lookup yields CDR1 SGHDN and CDR2 FVKESK. This CDR3 region has 13 residues. Trimming cost V 1 base and J 6 bases, with 6 bases left between them. The CDR3 protein is CASSQVSSGELFF. CDR3 DNA sequence: TGTGCCAGCAGCCAAGTCTCGTCCGGGGAGCTGTTTTTT.

Points on this clone: This CDR3 is also generated by other DNA sequences in the sample. This chain links TRBV14 with TRBJ2-7; 10 bases match TRBD2. V gave up 0 bases and J gave up 3 bases; unmatched junction bases: 5. From germline, CDR1 is SGHDN and CDR2 FVKESK. CDR3 length equals 16 residues. The CDR3: CASSQDGPSGSYEQYF. The CDR3 DNA reads as TGTGCCAGCAGCCAAGATGGGCCTAGCGGGAGCTACGAGCAGTACTTC.

Notes on this clone: Other DNA sequences within the sample encode an identical CDR3. This sequence joins TRBV28 and TRBJ2-3, with D uncertain. The CDR3 length is 11 residues. The V and J ends lost 2 bases and 6 bases respectively, with 3 bases between them. The V gene's germline CDR1 is MDHEN and CDR2 SYDVKM. CDR3 in amino acids: CASSLVDTQYF. CDR3 coding DNA: TGTGCCAGCAGTTTAGTGGATACGCAGTATTTT.

The chain uses TRBV15 and TRBJ1-5; D possibly corresponds to TRBD1 (6 bases). Germline loops: CDR1 LNHNV, CDR2 YYDKDF (reference sequence). Trimming pared 9 bases from V and 2 bases from J, leaving 14 bases between. This CDR3 region has 14 residues. In DNA, the CDR3 is TGTGCCACAACAGGGAGCGTTCGCAATCAGCCCCAGCATTTT. Translation: CATTGSVRNQPQHF.

The V gene is TRBV7-2, the J gene TRBJ2-7, with D tentatively TRBD2 (6 bases). Germline V gene data show CDR1 as SGHTA and CDR2 as FQGNSA. The CDR3 extends over 14 amino acids. V was clipped by 3 bases and J by 3 bases, with 12 bases between them. The CDR3 nucleotides read TGTGCCAGCAGCTTTTCCGGGAGCGTCTACGAGCAGTACTTC. Amino acids: CASSFSGSVYEQYF.

The table lists this clone with a count of one. This rearrangement joins TRBV9 to TRBJ2-1, with 7 bases fitting TRBD2. The CDR3 loop spans 16 amino acids. With V trimmed by 2 bases and J by 2 bases, 7 bases remained unmatched. Germline V gene sequence: CDR1 SGDLS, CDR2 YYNGEE. CDR3 protein: CASSVKRLAAYNEQFF. CDR3 DNA sequence: TGTGCCAGCAGCGTCAAACGTCTAGCGGCCTACAATGAGCAGTTCTTC.

The chain has TRBV27 and TRBJ1-5, with a tentative D call TRBD1 (5 bases). CDR1 MNHEY and CDR2 SMNVEV come from the germline V gene (reference sequence). The CDR3 is 14 residues long. Trimming stripped 6 bases from V and 2 bases from J, with 11 bases between. DNA of the CDR3: TGTGCCAGCAGAGCTCAGGGCGGCAATCAGCCCCAGCATTTT. The encoded protein is CASRAQGGNQPQHF.

This chain links TRBV10-2 with TRBJ2-3; tentative D call: TRBD2 (5 bases). The germline V gene has CDR1 WSHSY and CDR2 SAAADI. CDR3 size: 14 residues. Between the trimmed V and J ends, which lost 2 bases and 5 bases, there was a span of 11 bases. The CDR3 nucleotides read TGCGCCAGCAGTGAGGAGGGAGTGATAGATACGCAGTATTTT. This encodes CASSEEGVIDTQYF.

The chain combines TRBV5-5 with TRBJ2-7; no clear D. Trimming left V 3 bases short and J 6 bases short, with 19 bases between. Germline V gives CDR1 SGHKS, CDR2 YYEKEE (reference sequence). The length of the CDR3 is 15 residues. The chain's CDR3 is CASSSPTAPVSEQYF. The DNA of the CDR3 is TGTGCCAGCAGCTCTCCGACGGCCCCGGTTAGCGAGCAGTACTTC.

CDR3 loop: CASSLRGGDADTQYF. In nucleotides, the CDR3 is TGTGCCAGCAGCTTAAGGGGAGGTGACGCAGATACGCAGTATTTT. V usage is TRBV11-2 and J usage is TRBJ2-3; weak D call: TRBD2 (6 bases). Germline V gene lookup returns CDR1 SGHAT and CDR2 FQNNGV. V dropped 2 bases and J dropped 4 bases, with 13 bases sitting between them. This CDR3 has 15 amino acids.

The J gene is TRBJ1-2, the V gene TRBV29-1, with TRBD1 as a possible D gene (5 bases). This CDR3 spans 20 amino acids. Germline CDR1 and CDR2: SQVTM and ANQGSEA. Deletions cut 0 bases from V and 4 bases from J, with 30 bases between. CDR3 region: CSVEESKPRQSRSLLYGYTF. DNA of the CDR3: TGCAGCGTTGAAGAAAGTAAGCCCAGACAGTCTCGTAGTCTTCTCTATGGCTACACCTTC.

The gene calls are TRBV19 and TRBJ2-5; D gene uncertain. The germline V gene encodes CDR1 LNHDA and CDR2 SQIVND (reference sequence). V dropped 6 bases and J dropped 1 base, with 6 bases sitting between them. The CDR3 loop spans 12 amino acids. The CDR3 sequence is CASRGIQETQYF. DNA of the CDR3: TGTGCCAGTAGAGGGATCCAAGAGACCCAGTACTTC.

The chain couples TRBV30 to TRBJ2-2, with TRBD1 matching 7 bases. This CDR3 has 15 residues. CDR1 and CDR2 from the germline V gene are GTSNPN and SVGIG (reference sequence). The J segment lost 1 base and the V segment lost 4 bases, leaving 6 bases of the junction unmatched. CDR3 in DNA: TGTGCCTGGATCGATCGACAGGGGAACACCGGGGAGCTGTTTTTT. Translating it yields CAWIDRQGNTGELFF.

The V gene is TRBV2, the J gene TRBJ2-7; 10 nucleotides agree with TRBD2. The CDR3 is 18 residues long. V shed 4 bases and J 0 bases; nucleotides not matched to a gene: 12. The germline V gene has CDR1 SNHLY and CDR2 FYNNEI. Here the CDR3 DNA reads TGTGCCAGCAGTGTATGGACTAGCGGAGGGGGGTCCTCCTACGAGCAGTACTTC. Amino acid sequence: CASSVWTSGGGSSYEQYF.

This clone showed up just once. The chain employs TRBV14 and TRBJ2-5; 7 bases are a match to TRBD2. The germline CDR1 and CDR2 sequences are SGHDN and FVKESK. The CDR3 is 15 amino acids. The V gene end was trimmed by 4 bases and the J gene end by 1 base; junction bases not matched to a gene: 6. CDR3 in DNA: TGTGCCAGCAGCCCCGGTCCGGGGGGCCAAGAGACCCAGTACTTC. It is translated as CASSPGPGGQETQYF.

The CDR3 here is CSVENDNREAFF. DNA for the CDR3: TGCAGCGTTGAAAACGACAATCGGGAAGCTTTCTTT. The V call is TRBV29-1, the J call TRBJ1-1; D is ambiguous. V lost 2 bases and J lost 8, with 12 bases in between. Germline V lookup: CDR1 SQVTM, CDR2 ANQGSEA. The CDR3 has 12 residues.